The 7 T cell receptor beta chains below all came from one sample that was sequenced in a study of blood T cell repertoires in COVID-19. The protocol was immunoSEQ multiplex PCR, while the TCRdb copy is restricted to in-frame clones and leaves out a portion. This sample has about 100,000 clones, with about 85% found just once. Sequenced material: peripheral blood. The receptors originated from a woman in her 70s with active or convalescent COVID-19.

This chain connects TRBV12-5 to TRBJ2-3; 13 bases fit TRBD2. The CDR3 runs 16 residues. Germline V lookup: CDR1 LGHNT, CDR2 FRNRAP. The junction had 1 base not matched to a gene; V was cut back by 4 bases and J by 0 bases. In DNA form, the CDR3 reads TGTGCTAGTGGTTCGGGACTAGCGGGGAGCACAGATACGCAGTATTTT. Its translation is CASGSGLAGSTDTQYF.

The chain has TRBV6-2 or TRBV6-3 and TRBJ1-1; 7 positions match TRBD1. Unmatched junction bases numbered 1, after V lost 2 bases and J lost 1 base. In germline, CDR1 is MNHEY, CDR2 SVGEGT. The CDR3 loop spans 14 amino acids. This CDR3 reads CASSYGTANTEAFF. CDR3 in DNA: TGTGCCAGCAGTTACGGGACAGCGAACACTGAAGCTTTCTTT.

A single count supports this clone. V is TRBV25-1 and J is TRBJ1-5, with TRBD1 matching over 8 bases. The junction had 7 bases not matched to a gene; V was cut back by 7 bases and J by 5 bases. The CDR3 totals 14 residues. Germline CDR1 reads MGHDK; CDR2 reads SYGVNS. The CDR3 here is CASIQTGVYQPQHF. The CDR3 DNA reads TGTGCCAGCATTCAGACAGGGGTCTATCAGCCCCAGCATTTT.

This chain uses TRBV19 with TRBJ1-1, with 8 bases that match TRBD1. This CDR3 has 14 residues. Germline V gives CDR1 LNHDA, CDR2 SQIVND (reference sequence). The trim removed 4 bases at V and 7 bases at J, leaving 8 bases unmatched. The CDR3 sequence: CASSTPTGVNEAFF. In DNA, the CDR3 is TGTGCCAGTAGTACCCCGACAGGGGTTAATGAAGCTTTCTTT.

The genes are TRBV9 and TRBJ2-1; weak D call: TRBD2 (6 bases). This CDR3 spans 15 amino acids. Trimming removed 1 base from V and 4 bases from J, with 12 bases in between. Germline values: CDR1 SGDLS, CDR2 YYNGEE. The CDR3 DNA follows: TGTGCCAGCAGCGTATTAGCGGCACCTTACAATGAGCAGTTCTTC. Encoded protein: CASSVLAAPYNEQFF. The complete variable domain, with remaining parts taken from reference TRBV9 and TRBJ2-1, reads DSGVTQTPKHLITATGQRVTLRCSPRSGDLSVYWYQQSLDQGLQFLIQYYNGEERAKGNILERFSAQQFPDLHSELNLSSLELGDSALYFCASSVLAAPYNEQFFGPGTRLTVL.

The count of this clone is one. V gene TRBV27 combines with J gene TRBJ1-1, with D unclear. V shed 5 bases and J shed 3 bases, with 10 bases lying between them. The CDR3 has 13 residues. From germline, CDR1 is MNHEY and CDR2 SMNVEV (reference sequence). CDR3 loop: CASSPRRDTEAFF. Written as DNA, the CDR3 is TGTGCCAGCAGTCCGCGACGGGACACTGAAGCTTTCTTT.

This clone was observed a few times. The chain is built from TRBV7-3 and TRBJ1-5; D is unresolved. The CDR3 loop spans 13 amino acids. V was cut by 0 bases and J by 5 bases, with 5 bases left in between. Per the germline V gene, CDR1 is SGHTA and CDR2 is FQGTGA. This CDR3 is CASSLTRDQPQHF. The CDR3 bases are TGTGCCAGCAGCTTAACGCGGGATCAGCCCCAGCATTTT.